This T cell receptor beta chain was retrieved from a study of blood T cell repertoires in COVID-19. Whole-study context: T cells, B-cell-depleted T cells, or PBMCs provided the cDNA or gDNA that served as material.

This CDR3 comprises 13 residues. The V gene's germline CDR1 is LNHDA and CDR2 SQIVND (reference sequence). V lost 3 bases and J 7 bases, leaving 10 bases between the germline ends. Per the original methods: Reference gene primer amplification in the assay estimated nucleated cell counts. Using immunoSEQ multiplex PCR, the repertoire was profiled, and TCRdb retains in-frame clones only, with some absent. V, J and clone size reflect that table, while D and trimming were determined from the DNA. The sample includes over 65,000 clones, around 80% of them seen just once. Sequences were obtained from peripheral blood. V and J are TRBV19 and TRBJ1-5; D is uncertain. This sequence was found in a human donor in a cohort sampled during active COVID-19. CDR3 DNA sequence: TGTGCCAGTAGTATGGTCCCCGGGCAGCCCCAGCATTTT. This gives the protein CASSMVPGQPQHF.